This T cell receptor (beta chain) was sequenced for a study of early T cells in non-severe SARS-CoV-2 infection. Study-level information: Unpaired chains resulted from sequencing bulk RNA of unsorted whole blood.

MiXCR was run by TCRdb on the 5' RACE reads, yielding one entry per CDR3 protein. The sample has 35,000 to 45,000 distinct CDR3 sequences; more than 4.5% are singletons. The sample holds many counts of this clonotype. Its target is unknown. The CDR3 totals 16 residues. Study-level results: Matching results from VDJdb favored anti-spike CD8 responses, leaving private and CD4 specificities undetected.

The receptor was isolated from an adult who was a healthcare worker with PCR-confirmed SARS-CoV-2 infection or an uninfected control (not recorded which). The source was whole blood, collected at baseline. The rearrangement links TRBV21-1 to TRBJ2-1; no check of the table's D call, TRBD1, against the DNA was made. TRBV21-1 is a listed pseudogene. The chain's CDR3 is CASSKVEGRSYNEQFF. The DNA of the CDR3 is TGTGCCAGCAGCAAAGTCGAGGGACGGTCGTACAATGAGCAGTTCTTC.